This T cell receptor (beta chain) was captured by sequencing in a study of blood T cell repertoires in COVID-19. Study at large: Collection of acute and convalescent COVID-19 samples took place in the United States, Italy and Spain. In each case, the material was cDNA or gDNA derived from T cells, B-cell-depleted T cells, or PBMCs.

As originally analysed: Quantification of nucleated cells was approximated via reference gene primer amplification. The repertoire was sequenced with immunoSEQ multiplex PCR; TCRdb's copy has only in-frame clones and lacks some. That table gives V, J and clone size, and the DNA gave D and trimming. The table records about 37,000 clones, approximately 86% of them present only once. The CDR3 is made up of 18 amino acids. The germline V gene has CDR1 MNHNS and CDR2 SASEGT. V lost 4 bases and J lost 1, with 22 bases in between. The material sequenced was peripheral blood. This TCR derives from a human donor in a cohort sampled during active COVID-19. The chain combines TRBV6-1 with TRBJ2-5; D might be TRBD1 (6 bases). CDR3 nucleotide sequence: TGTGCCAGCAGTGTCCCCCTCTTCCCTGGACAGATCCAAGAGACCCAGTACTTC. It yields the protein CASSVPLFPGQIQETQYF.